The sequence of this TCR beta chain was determined in a study of blood T cells in healthy people across ages. This clonotype was seen a handful of times. No antigen is known for it. PCR was performed a second time for roughly 7 to 11 cycles using a sample-barcoded 5' primer and a J-beta primer mix. TCRdb reanalysed the 5' RACE reads using MiXCR and keeps one entry per CDR3 protein. Among about 1.6 million distinct CDR3 sequences listed, about 31% were seen once. Points from the study as a whole: Naive T cell percentage strongly correlated with TCR beta diversity.

The V gene end was trimmed by 8 bases and the J gene end by 5 bases; junction bases not matched to a gene: 8. There are 15 residues in the CDR3. The sequence derives from a young woman in good health. This chain joins TRBV12-3 or TRBV12-4 and TRBJ2-1, with 11 bases lining up with TRBD2. The sequencing sample was made of blood. CDR3 in DNA: TGTGCCAGCTTCATAGCGGGAGGGTCCCACAATGAGCAGTTCTTC. This translates into CASFIAGGSHNEQFF.